The following is a TCR beta chain sequence with its context. Its antigen is as yet unknown. These data originate in a study of regulatory and conventional T cells in RAG deficiency. The CDR3 length is 12 residues. With 4 bases removed from V and 11 bases from J, the gap between germline ends came to 15 bases. Germline loops: CDR1 SGDLS, CDR2 YYNGEE. Assay used: immunoSEQ multiplex PCR; TCRdb lists only in-frame clones, some missing. The repertoire holds about 6,700 clones, roughly 78% seen once, with 10% to 15% in the top ten. Study-level results: These Omenn syndrome Treg sorts may hold peripherally activated cells instead. Patient subsets had shorter CDR3s; Omenn Treg-Tconv overlap exceeded 75%. Shannon entropy fell and Simpson indices rose in RAG-deficient patients.

This same sample was also taken into another study, of regulatory T cells. Turning to that study: The primer mix had 52 TRBV and 13 TRBJ primers. Patient repertoires had restricted TRB V-J pairs and skewed V and J usage, most in Tregs.

The chain employs TRBV9 and TRBJ1-1; D gene uncertain. The sample was CD8+ T cells sorted from blood. The receptor was derived from a human donor in good health. The CDR3 is CASSPGGGEAFF. As DNA, the CDR3 is TGTGCCAGCAGCCCCGGTGGTGGAGAGGCTTTCTTT.